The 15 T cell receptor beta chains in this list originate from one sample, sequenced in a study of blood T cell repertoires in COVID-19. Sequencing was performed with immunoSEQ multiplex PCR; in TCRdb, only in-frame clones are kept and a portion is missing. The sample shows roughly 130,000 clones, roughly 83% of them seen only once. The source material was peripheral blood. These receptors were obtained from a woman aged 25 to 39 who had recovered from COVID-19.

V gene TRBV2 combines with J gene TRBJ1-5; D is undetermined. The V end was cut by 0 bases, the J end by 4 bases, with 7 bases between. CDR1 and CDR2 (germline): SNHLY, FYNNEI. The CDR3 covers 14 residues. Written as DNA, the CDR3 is TGTGCCAGCAGTGAAGCCAGGCTTAATCAGCCCCAGCATTTT. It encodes CASSEARLNQPQHF.

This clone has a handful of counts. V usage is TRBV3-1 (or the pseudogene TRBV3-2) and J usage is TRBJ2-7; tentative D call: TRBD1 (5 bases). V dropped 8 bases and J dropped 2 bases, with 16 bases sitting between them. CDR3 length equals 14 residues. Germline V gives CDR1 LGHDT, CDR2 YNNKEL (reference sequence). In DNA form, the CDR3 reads TGTGCCAGCGGGGCCAGGGCGGCCACCTACGAGCAGTACTTC. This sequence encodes CASGARAATYEQYF.

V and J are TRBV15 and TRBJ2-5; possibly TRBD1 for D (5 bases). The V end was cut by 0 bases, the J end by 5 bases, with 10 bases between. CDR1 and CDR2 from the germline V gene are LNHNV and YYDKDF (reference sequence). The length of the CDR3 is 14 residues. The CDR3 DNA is TGTGCCACCAGCAGAGAAAAGGGGCGGGAGACCCAGTACTTC. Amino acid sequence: CATSREKGRETQYF.

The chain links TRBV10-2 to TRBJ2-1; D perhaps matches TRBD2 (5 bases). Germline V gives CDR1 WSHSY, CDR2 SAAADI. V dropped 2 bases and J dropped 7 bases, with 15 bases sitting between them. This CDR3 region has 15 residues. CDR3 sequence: CASSERDWRSNEQFF. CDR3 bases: TGCGCCAGCAGTGAGCGAGACTGGAGGAGTAATGAGCAGTTCTTC.

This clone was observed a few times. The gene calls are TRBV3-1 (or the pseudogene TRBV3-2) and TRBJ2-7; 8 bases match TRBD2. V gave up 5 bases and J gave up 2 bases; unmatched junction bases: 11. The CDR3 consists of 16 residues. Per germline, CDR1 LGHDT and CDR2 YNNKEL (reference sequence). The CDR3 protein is CASSVLPRGLAYEQYF. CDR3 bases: TGTGCCAGCAGCGTACTCCCTCGGGGACTAGCCTACGAGCAGTACTTC.

CDR3 residues: CASSFRPLVEGGNSPLHF. DNA of the CDR3: TGCGCCAGCAGCTTTCGGCCCCTGGTCGAGGGAGGCAATTCACCCCTCCACTTT. The J gene is TRBJ1-6, the V gene TRBV4-1; D is unclear. V lost 5 bases and J 7 bases, leaving 24 bases between the germline ends. Germline values: CDR1 MGHRA, CDR2 YSYEKL. The CDR3 sequence is 18 residues long.

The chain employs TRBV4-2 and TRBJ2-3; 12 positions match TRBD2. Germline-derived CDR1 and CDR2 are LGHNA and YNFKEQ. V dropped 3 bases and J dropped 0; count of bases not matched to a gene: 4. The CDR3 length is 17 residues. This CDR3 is CASSHILAGGSTDTQYF. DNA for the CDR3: TGTGCCAGCAGCCACATACTAGCGGGAGGTAGCACAGATACGCAGTATTTT.

CDR3 nucleotides: TGTGCCAGCAGCCCCCGGGACTATGGCGGGAATTCACCCCTCCACTTT. Its translation is CASSPRDYGGNSPLHF. The chain employs TRBV21-1 and TRBJ1-6. TRBV21-1 represents a pseudogene. This CDR3 is built from 16 residues.

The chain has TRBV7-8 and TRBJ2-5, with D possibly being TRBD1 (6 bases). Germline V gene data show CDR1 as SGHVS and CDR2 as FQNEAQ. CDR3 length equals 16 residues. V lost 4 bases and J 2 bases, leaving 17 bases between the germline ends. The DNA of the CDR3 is TGTGCCAGCAGCTCCCCGAGACAGGCCATTCAAGAGACCCAGTACTTC. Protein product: CASSSPRQAIQETQYF.

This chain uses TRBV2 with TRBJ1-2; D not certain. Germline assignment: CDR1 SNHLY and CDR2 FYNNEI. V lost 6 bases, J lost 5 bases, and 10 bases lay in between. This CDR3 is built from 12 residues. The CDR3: CASSVGDYGYTF. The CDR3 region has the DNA TGTGCCAGCAGCGTCGGGGATTATGGCTACACCTTC.

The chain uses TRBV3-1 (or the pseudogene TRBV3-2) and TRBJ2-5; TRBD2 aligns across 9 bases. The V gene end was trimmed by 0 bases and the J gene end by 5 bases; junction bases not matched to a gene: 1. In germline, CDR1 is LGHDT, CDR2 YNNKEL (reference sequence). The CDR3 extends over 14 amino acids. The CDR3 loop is CASSQEAGGETQYF. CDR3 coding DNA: TGTGCCAGCAGCCAAGAAGCGGGAGGTGAGACCCAGTACTTC.

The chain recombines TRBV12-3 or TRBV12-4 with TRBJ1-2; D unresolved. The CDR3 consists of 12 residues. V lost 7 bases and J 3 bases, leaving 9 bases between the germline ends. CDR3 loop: CASTPGDYGYTF. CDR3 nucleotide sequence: TGTGCCAGCACCCCCGGGGACTATGGCTACACCTTC.

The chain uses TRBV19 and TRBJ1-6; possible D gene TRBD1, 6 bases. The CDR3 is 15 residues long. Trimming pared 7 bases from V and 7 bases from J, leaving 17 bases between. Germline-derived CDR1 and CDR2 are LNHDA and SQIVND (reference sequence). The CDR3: CASTSRQAENSPLHF. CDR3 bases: TGTGCCAGTACTTCTCGACAGGCTGAGAATTCACCCCTCCACTTT.

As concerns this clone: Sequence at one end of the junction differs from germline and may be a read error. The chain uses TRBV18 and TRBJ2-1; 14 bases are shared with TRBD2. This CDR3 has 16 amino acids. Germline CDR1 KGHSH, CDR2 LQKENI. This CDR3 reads CASSATSGGAYNEQFF. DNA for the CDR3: TGTGCCAGCTCAGCGACTAGCGGGGGGGCCTATAATGAGCAGTTCTTC.

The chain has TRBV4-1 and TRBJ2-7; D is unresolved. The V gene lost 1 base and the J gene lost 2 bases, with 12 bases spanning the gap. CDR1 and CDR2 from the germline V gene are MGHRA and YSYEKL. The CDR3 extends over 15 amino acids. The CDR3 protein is CASSQVLGSTYEQYF. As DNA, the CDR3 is TGCGCCAGCAGCCAAGTCCTCGGTTCTACCTACGAGCAGTACTTC.